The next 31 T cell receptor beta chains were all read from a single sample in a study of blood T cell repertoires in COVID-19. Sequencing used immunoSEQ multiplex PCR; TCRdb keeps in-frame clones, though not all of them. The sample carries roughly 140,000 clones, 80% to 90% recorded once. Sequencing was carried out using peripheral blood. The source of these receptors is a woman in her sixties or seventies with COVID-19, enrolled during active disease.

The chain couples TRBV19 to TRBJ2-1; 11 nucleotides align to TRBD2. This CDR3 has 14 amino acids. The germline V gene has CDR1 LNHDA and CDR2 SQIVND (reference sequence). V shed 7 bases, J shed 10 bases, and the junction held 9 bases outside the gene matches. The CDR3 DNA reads TGTGCCAGTACCCTGACTAGCGGGACCGGCGAGCAGTTCTTC. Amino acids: CASTLTSGTGEQFF.

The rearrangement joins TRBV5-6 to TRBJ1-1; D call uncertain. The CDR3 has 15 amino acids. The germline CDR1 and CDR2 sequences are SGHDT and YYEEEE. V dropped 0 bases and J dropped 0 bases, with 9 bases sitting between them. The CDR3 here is CASSLGGVLNTEAFF. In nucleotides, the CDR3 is TGTGCCAGCAGCTTGGGCGGGGTCCTGAACACTGAAGCTTTCTTT.

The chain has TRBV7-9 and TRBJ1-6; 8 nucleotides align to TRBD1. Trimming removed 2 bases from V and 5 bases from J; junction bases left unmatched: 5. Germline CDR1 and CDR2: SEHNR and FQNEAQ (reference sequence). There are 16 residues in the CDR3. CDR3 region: CASSLRTGRNNSPLHF. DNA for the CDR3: TGTGCCAGCAGCTTAAGGACAGGGAGGAATAATTCACCCCTCCACTTT.

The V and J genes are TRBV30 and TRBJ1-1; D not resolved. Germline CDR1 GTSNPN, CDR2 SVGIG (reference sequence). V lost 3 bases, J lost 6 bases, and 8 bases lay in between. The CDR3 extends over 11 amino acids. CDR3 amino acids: CAWRWRAEAFF. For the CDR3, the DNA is TGTGCCTGGAGGTGGAGGGCTGAAGCTTTCTTT.

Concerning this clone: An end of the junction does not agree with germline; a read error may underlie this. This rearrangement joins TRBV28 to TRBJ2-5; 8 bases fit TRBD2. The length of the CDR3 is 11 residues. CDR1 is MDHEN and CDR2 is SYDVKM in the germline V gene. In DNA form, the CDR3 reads TGTGCCAGCAGTATCCGGGAGGGCCTTGACTTC. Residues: CASSIREGLDF.

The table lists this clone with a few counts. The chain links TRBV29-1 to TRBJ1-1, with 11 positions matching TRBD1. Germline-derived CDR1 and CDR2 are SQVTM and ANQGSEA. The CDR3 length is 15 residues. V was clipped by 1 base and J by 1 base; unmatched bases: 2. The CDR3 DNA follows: TGCAGCGTTGAAGGGACAGGGGGCGCGAACACTGAAGCTTTCTTT. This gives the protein CSVEGTGGANTEAFF.

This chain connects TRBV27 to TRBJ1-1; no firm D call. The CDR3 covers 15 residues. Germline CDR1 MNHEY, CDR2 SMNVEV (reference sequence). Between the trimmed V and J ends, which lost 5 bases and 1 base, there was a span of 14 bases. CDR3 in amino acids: CASSPVTPSNTEAFF. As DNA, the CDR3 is TGTGCCAGCAGTCCGGTAACCCCCTCGAACACTGAAGCTTTCTTT.

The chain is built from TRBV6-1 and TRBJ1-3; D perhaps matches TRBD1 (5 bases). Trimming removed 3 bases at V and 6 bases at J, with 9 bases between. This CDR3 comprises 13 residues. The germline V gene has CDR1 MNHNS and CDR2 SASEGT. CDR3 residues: CASSDRAVNTIYF. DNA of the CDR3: TGTGCCAGCAGTGACAGGGCCGTAAACACCATATATTTT.

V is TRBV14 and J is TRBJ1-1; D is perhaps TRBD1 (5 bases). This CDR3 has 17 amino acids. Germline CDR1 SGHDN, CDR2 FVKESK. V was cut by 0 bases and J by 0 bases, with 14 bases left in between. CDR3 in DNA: TGTGCCAGCAGCCAAGACGGTCTCGGCAGGGTGAACACTGAAGCTTTCTTT. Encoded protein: CASSQDGLGRVNTEAFF.

The CDR3 region is CASSSDPRTGSFEYGYTF. CDR3 DNA: TGTGCCAGCAGCTCAGACCCCCGGACAGGGTCGTTTGAGTATGGCTACACCTTC. The chain combines TRBV7-9 with TRBJ1-2; 8 nucleotides line up with TRBD1. The trim removed 4 bases at V and 5 bases at J, leaving 18 bases unmatched. This CDR3 is 18 amino acids long. Germline CDR1 is SEHNR and CDR2 is FQNEAQ (reference sequence).

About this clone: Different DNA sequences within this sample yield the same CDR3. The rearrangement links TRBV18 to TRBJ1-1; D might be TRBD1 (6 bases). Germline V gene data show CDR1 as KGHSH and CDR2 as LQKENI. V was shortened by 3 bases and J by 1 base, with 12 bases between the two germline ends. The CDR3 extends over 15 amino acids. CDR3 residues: CASSPPGTRNTEAFF. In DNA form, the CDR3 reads TGTGCCAGCTCACCGCCGGGGACAAGGAACACTGAAGCTTTCTTT.

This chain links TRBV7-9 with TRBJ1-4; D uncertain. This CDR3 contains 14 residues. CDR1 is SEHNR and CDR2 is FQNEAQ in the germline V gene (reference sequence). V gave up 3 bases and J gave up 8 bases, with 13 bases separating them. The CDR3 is CASSFRVEGEKLFF. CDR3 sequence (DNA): TGTGCCAGCAGCTTCCGGGTGGAAGGCGAAAAACTGTTTTTT.

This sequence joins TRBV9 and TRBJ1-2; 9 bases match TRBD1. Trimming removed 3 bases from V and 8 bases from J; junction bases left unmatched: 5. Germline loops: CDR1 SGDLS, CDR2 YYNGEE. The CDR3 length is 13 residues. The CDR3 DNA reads TGTGCCAGCAGCGCTACAGGGGGCTTGGGCTACACCTTC. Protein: CASSATGGLGYTF.

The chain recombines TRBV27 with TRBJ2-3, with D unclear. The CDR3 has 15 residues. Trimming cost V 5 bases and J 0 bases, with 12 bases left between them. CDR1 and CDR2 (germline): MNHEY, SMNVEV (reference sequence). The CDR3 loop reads CASSHRSRSTDTQYF. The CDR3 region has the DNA TGTGCCAGCAGTCACAGATCCCGTAGCACAGATACGCAGTATTTT.

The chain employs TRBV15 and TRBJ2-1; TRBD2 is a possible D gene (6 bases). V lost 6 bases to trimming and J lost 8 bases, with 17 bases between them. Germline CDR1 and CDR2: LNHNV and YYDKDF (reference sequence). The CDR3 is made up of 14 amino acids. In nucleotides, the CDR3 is TGTGCCACCAGGGGGGACTCCTCGGTGGATGAGCAGTTCTTC. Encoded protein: CATRGDSSVDEQFF.

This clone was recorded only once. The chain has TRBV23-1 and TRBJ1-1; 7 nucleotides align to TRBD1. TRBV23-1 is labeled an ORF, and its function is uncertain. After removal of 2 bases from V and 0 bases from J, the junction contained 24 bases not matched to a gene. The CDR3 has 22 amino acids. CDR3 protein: CASSQSKRDSGLLFSMNTEAFF. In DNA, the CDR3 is TGCGCCAGCAGTCAAAGCAAACGGGACAGCGGGCTTTTGTTTTCCATGAACACTGAAGCTTTCTTT.

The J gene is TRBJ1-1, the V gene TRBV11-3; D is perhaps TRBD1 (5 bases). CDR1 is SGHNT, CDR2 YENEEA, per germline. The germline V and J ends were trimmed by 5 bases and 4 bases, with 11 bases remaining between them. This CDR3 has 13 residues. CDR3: CASSPQGSTEAFF. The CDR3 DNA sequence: TGTGCCAGCAGCCCTCAGGGAAGCACTGAAGCTTTCTTT.

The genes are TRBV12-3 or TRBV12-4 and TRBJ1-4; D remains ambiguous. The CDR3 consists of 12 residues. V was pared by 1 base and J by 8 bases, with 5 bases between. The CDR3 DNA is TGTGCCAGCAGTTTAGGGCGGGAAAAACTGTTTTTT. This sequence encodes CASSLGREKLFF.

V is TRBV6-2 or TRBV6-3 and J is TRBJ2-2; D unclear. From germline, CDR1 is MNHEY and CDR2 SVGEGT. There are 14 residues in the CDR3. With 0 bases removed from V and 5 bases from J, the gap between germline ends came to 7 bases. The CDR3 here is CASSYSIGTGELFF. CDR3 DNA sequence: TGTGCCAGCAGTTACTCGATCGGGACCGGGGAGCTGTTTTTT.

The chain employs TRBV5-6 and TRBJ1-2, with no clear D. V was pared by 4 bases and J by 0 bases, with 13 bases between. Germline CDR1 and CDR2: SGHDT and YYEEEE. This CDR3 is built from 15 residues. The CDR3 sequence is CASSTVTKPNYGYTF. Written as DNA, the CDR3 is TGTGCCAGCAGCACTGTGACAAAACCTAACTATGGCTACACCTTC.

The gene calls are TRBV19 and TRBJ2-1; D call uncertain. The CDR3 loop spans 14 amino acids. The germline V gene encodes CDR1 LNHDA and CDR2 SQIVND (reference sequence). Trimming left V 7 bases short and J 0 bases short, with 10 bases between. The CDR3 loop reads CASKIVSSYNEQFF. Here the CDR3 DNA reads TGTGCCAGTAAAATTGTCAGCTCCTACAATGAGCAGTTCTTC.

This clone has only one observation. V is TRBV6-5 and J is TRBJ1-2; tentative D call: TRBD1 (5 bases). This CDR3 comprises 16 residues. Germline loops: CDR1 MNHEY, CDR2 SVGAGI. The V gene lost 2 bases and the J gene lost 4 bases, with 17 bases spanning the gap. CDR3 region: CASSYTDERQSYGYTF. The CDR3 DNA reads TGTGCCAGCAGTTACACCGACGAAAGACAGAGCTATGGCTACACCTTC.

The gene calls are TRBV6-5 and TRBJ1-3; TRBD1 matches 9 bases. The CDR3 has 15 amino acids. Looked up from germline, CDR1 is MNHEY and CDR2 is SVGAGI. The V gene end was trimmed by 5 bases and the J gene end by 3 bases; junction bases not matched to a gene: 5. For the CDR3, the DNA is TGTGCCAGCAGTCCCGCGGACAGGGGTGGAAACACCATATATTTT. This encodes CASSPADRGGNTIYF.

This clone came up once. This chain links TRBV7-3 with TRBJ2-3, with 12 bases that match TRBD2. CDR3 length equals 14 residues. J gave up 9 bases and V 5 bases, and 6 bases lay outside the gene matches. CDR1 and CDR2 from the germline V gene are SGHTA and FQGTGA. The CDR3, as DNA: TGTGCCAGCAGCATTGGACTAGCGGGATACACGCAGTATTTT. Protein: CASSIGLAGYTQYF.

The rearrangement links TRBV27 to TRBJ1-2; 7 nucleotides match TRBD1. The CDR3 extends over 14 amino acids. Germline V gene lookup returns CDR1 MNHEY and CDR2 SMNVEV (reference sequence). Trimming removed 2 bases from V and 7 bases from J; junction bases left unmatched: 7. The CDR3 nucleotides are TGTGCCAGCAGTTTAGCCAGGGGGGTTGGTGGCTACACCTTC. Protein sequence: CASSLARGVGGYTF.

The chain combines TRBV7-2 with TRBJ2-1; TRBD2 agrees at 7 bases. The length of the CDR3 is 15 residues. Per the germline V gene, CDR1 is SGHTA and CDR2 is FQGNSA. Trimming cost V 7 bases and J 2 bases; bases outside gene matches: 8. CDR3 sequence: CASTLTGRAYNEQFF. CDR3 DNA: TGTGCCAGCACCCTGACGGGGAGGGCCTACAATGAGCAGTTCTTC. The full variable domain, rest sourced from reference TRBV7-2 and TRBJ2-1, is GAGVSQSPSNKVTEKGKDVELRCDPISGHTALYWYRQSLGQGLEFLIYFQGNSAPDKSGLPSDRFSAERTGGSVSTLTIQRTQQEDSAVYLCASTLTGRAYNEQFFGPGTRLTVL.

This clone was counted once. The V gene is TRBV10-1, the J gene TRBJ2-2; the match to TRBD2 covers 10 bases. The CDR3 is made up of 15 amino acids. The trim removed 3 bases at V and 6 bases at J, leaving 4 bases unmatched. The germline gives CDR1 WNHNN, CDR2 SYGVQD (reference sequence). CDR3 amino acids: CASSEGAGGPGELFF. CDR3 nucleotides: TGCGCCAGCAGTGAAGGAGCGGGAGGGCCCGGGGAGCTGTTTTTT.

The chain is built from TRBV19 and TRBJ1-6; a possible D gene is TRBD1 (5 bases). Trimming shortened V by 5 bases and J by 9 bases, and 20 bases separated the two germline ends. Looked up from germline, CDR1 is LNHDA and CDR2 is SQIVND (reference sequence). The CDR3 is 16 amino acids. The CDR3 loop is CASSLRTEGRGSPLHF. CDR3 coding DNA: TGTGCCAGTAGTCTCCGGACGGAGGGGCGAGGTTCACCCCTCCACTTT.

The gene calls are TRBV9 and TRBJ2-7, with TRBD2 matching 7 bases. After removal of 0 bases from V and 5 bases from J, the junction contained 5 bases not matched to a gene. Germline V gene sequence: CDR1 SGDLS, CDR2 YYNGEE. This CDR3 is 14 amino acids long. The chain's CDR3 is CASSVVGRGHEQYV. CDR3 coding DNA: TGTGCCAGCAGCGTAGTGGGGAGGGGCCACGAGCAGTACGTC.

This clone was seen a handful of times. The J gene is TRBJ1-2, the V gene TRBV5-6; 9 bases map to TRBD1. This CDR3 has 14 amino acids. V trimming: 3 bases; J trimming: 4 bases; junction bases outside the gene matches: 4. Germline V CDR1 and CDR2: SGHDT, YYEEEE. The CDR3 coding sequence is TGTGCCAGCAGCTCCACGGGACAGGGCTATGGCTACACCTTC. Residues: CASSSTGQGYGYTF.

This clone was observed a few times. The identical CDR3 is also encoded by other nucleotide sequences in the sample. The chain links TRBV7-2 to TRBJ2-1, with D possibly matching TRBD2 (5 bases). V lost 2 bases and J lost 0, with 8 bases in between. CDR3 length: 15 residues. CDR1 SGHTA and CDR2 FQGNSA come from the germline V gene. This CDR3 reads CASSLLGSSYNEQFF. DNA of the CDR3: TGTGCCAGCAGCTTACTGGGGAGCTCCTACAATGAGCAGTTCTTC.